The entry below describes one T cell receptor beta chain. These data originate in a study of blood T cell repertoires in COVID-19. Study-wide context: COVID-19 samples, acute and convalescent, were from the United States, Italy and Spain. The cDNA or gDNA used as material had been derived from T cells, B-cell-depleted T cells, or PBMCs.

During active infection, Seattle patients enrolled and were then monitored through disease. The junction had 4 bases not matched to a gene; V was cut back by 6 bases and J by 4 bases. The CDR3 extends over 15 amino acids. Per germline, CDR1 SNHLY and CDR2 FYNNEI. In the original workflow: For nucleated cells, counts were estimated from reference gene primer amplification. Assay: immunoSEQ multiplex PCR; the TCRdb copy retains only in-frame clones and omits some. The DNA was the basis for D and trimming; V, J and clone size are from that table. This table holds 150,000 to 200,000 clones, roughly 80% found once.

The source material was peripheral blood. V is TRBV2 and J is TRBJ1-5; 12 nucleotides line up with TRBD1. The TCR was taken from a woman in her 70s with COVID-19, enrolled during active disease. CDR3 in amino acids: CASRGQGAPNQPQHF. Here the CDR3 DNA reads TGTGCCAGCAGGGGACAGGGGGCTCCTAATCAGCCCCAGCATTTT.